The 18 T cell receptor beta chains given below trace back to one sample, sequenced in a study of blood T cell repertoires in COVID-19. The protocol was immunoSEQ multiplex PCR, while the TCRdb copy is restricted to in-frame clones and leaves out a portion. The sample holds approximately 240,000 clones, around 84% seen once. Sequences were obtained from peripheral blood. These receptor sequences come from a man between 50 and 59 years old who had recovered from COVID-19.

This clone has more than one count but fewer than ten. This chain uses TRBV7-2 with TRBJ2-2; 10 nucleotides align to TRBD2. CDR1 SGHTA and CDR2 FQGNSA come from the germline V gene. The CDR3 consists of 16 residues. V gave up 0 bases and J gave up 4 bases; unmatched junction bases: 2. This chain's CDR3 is CASSLAPSGSTGELFF. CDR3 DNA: TGTGCCAGCAGCTTAGCGCCTAGCGGGAGCACCGGGGAGCTGTTTTTT.

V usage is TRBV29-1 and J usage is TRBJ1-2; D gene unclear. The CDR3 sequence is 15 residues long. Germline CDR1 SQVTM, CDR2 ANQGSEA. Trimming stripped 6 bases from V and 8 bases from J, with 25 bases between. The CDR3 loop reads CSVLSGSRLFEGYTF. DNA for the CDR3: TGCAGCGTCTTAAGCGGATCGAGGTTGTTTGAGGGCTACACCTTC.

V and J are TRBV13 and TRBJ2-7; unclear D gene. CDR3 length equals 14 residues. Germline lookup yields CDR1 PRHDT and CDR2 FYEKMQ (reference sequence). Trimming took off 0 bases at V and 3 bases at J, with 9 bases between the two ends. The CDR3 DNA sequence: TGTGCCAGCAGCTTAGGTCATGAGGTCTACGAGCAGTACTTC. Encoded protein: CASSLGHEVYEQYF.

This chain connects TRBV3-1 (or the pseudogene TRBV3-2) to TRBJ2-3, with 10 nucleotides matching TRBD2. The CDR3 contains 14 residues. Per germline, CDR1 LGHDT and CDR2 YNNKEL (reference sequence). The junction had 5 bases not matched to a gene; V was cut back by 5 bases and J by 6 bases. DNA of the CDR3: TGTGCCAGCAGCAAACTAGCGGGACTCGATACGCAGTATTTT. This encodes CASSKLAGLDTQYF.

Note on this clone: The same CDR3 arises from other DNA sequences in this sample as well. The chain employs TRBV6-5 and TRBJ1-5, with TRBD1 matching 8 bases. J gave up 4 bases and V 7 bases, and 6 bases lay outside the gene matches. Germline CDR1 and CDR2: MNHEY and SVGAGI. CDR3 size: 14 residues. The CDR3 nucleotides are TGTGCCAGCATGAGGACAGGGCTAAATCAGCCCCAGCATTTT. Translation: CASMRTGLNQPQHF.

DNA of the CDR3: TGTGCCAGCAGCTTAGGCCCGGGAAAGGGAAACACCATATATTTT. Encoded protein: CASSLGPGKGNTIYF. The chain combines TRBV7-2 with TRBJ1-3; D is ambiguous. The V end lost 1 base, the J end lost 4 bases, and 11 bases lay between the germline ends. The germline V gene encodes CDR1 SGHTA and CDR2 FQGNSA. CDR3 length: 15 residues. The full variable domain, with the rest looked up from reference TRBV7-2 and TRBJ1-3, is GAGVSQSPSNKVTEKGKDVELRCDPISGHTALYWYRQSLGQGLEFLIYFQGNSAPDKSGLPSDRFSAERTGGSVSTLTIQRTQQEDSAVYLCASSLGPGKGNTIYFGEGSWLTVV.

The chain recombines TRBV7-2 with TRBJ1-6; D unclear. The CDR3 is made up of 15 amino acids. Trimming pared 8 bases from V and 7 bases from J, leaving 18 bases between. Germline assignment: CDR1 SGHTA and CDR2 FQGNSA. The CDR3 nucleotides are TGTGCCAGCCGCCCCTGGGAGGGTTTCAATTCACCCCTCCACTTT. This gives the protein CASRPWEGFNSPLHF.

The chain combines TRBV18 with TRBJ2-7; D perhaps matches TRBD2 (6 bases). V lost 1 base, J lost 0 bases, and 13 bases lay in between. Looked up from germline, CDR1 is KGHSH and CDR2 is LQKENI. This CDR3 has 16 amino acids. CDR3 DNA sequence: TGTGCCAGCTCACCACAGGGCGGGATGAGCTCCTACGAGCAGTACTTC. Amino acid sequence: CASSPQGGMSSYEQYF.

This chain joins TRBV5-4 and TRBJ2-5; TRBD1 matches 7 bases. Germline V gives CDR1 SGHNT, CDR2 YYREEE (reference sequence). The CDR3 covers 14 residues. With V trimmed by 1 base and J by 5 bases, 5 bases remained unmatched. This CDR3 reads CASSLNRGQETQYF. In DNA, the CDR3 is TGTGCCAGCAGCTTGAACAGGGGACAGGAGACCCAGTACTTC. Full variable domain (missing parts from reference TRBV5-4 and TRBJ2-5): ETGVTQSPTHLIKTRGQQVTLRCSSQSGHNTVSWYQQALGQGPQFIFQYYREEENGRGNFPPRFSGLQFPNYSSELNVNALELDDSALYLCASSLNRGQETQYFGPGTRLLVL.

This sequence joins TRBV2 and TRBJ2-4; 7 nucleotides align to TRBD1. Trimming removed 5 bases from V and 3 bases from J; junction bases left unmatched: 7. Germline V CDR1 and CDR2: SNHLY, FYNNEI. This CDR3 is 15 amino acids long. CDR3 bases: TGTGCCAGCAGTAGACAGGGCTTCCTCAAAAACATTCAGTACTTC. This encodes CASSRQGFLKNIQYF.

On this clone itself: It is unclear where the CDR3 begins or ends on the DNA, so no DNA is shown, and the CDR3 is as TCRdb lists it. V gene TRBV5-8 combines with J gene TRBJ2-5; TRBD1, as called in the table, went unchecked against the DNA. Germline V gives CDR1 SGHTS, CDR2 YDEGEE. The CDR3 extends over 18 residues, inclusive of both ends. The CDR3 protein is CASSLVIGSGQGQETQYF.

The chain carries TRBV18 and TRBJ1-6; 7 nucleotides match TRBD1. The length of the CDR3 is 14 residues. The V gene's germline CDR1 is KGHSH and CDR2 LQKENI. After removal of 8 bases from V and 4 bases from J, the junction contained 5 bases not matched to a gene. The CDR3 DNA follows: TGTGCCAGCACCCGGGACAGATATAATTCACCCCTCCACTTT. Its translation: CASTRDRYNSPLHF.

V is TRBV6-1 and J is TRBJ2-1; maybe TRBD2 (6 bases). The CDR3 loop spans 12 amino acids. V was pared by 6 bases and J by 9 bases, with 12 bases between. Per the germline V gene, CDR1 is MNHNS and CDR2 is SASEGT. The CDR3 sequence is CASRRDSREQFF. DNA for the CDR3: TGTGCCAGCAGACGGGACTCTCGTGAGCAGTTCTTC.

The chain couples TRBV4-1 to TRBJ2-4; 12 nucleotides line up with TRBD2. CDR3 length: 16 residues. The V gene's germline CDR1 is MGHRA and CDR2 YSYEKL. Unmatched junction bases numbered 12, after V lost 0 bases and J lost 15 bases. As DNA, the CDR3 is TGCGCCAGCAGCCAAGACCAGACTAGCGGGAGATTCAGTGGGTACTTC. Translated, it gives CASSQDQTSGRFSGYF.

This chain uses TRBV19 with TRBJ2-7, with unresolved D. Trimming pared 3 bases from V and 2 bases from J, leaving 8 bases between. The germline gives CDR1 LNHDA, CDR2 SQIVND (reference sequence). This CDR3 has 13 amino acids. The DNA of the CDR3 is TGTGCCAGTAGTATGTCTATTACCTACGAGCAGTACTTC. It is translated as CASSMSITYEQYF. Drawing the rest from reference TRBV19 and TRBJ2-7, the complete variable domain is DGGITQSPKYLFRKEGQNVTLSCEQNLNHDAMYWYRQDPGQGLRLIYYSQIVNDFQKGDIAEGYSVSREKKESFPLTVTSAQKNPTAFYLCASSMSITYEQYFGPGTRLTVT.

The chain's CDR3 is CASTPSGGGEQYF. DNA of the CDR3: TGTGCCAGTACACCTTCGGGGGGAGGCGAGCAGTACTTC. The chain links TRBV7-9 to TRBJ2-7; TRBD2 matches 7 bases. V was clipped by 9 bases and J by 6 bases; unmatched bases: 11. The CDR3 is 13 residues long. Germline lookup yields CDR1 SEHNR and CDR2 FQNEAQ (reference sequence).

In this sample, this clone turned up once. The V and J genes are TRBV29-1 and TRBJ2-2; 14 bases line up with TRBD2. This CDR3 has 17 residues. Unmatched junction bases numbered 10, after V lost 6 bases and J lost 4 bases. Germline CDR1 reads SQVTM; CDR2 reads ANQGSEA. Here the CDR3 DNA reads TGCAGCGTGCTGACTAGCGGGAGGGCCGGGGGCACCGGGGAGCTGTTTTTT. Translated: CSVLTSGRAGGTGELFF.

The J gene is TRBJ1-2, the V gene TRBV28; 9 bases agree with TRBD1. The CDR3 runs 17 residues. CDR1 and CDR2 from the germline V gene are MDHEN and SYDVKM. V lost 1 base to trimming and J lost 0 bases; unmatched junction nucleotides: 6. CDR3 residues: CASSLLGTGTSNYGYTF. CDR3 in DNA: TGTGCCAGCAGTTTATTGGGGACAGGGACTTCTAACTATGGCTACACCTTC.